This T cell receptor beta chain was obtained from a study of T cell repertoires in cytomegalovirus infection. TCRdb recomputed calls from the reads with MiXCR, one row per CDR3 protein. Of roughly 600,000 distinct CDR3 sequences listed, approximately 24% were seen once; the top ten hold 7% to 9%. The table lists this clonotype with many counts. Germline V gene sequence: CDR1 MNHNY, CDR2 SVGAGI (reference sequence). This CDR3 region has 16 residues. The ends lost 2 bases at V and 3 bases at J; junction bases unmatched: 6. The sample comprised CD8+ T cells from PBMCs. This sequence was found in a human donor in good health (CMV status not recorded). Some clones in this sample may be carry-over from other donors' samples. The rearrangement uses TRBV6-6 and TRBJ2-1; 8 bases are a match to TRBD2. CDR3 sequence: CASSYEAGGDYNEQFF. The CDR3 DNA follows: TGTGCCAGCAGTTACGAGGCGGGGGGTGACTACAATGAGCAGTTCTTC.